The 26 T cell receptor beta chains presented below share a single source sample, sequenced in a study of beta chain features in type 1 diabetes. Broader study findings: All four CD4+ subsets of Type 1 diabetes patients contained TCRB CDR3s that were moderately but significantly shorter.

Sequenced material consisted of expressed TCRB transcripts (all of the isolated RNA was reverse transcribed). Libraries were prepared by immunoSEQ multiplex PCR; TCRdb keeps only in-frame clonotypes and omits some of them. The data show some 240,000 clones, 16% seen once. The antigens these receptors bind are not known. Sequencing was performed on naive CD4+ T cells from blood. These receptors came from a man aged 30 to 45 with type 1 diabetes.

V gene TRBV7-9 combines with J gene TRBJ2-1, with 8 bases identical to TRBD2. This CDR3 region has 16 residues. The V segment lost 4 bases and the J segment 2 bases; nucleotides outside the gene matches: 7. Germline-derived CDR1 and CDR2 are SEHNR and FQNEAQ (reference sequence). The CDR3 sequence: CASSYAGSGTYNEQFF. The CDR3 DNA reads as TGTGCCAGCAGCTACGCTGGTAGCGGGACCTACAATGAGCAGTTCTTC.

The chain combines TRBV6-5 with TRBJ2-3, with D unresolved. This CDR3 is 11 amino acids long. CDR1 is MNHEY and CDR2 is SVGAGI in the germline V gene. V was pared by 9 bases and J by 0 bases, with 4 bases between. CDR3 amino acids: CASKSTDTQYF. CDR3 DNA: TGTGCCAGTAAGAGCACAGATACGCAGTATTTT.

The chain carries TRBV11-2 and TRBJ2-1; D remains ambiguous. The CDR3 has 12 amino acids. V was pared by 4 bases and J by 7 bases, with 8 bases between. Germline values: CDR1 SGHAT, CDR2 FQNNGV. The CDR3 spells CASSSDRNEQFF. The CDR3 DNA reads as TGTGCCAGCAGCTCGGATAGGAATGAGCAGTTCTTC.

The sample holds a few counts of this clone. The chain is built from TRBV4-1 and TRBJ2-7; D might be TRBD2 (6 bases). The CDR3 contains 14 residues. Germline V gene data show CDR1 as MGHRA and CDR2 as YSYEKL. V was trimmed by 3 bases and J by 7 bases, leaving 16 bases between them. The CDR3 coding sequence is TGCGCCAGCAGCCAGCTCCTTGGACTACAGGAGCAGTACTTC. This translates into CASSQLLGLQEQYF.

Points on this clone: Other nucleotide sequences in the sample specify the same CDR3. The chain has TRBV7-9 and TRBJ2-7, with 8 bases matching TRBD1. Trimming at V came to 1 base and at J to 3 bases, leaving 2 bases not matched to a gene. The CDR3 extends over 14 amino acids. CDR1 SEHNR and CDR2 FQNEAQ come from the germline V gene (reference sequence). The CDR3 nucleotides are TGTGCCAGCAGCTTAGGCGGACAGGGCTACGAGCAGTACTTC. Protein product: CASSLGGQGYEQYF. Full variable domain (rest looked up from reference TRBV7-9 and TRBJ2-7): DTGVSQNPRHKITKRGQNVTFRCDPISEHNRLYWYRQTLGQGPEFLTYFQNEAQLEKSRLLSDRFSAERPKGSFSTLEIQRTEQGDSAMYLCASSLGGQGYEQYFGPGTRLTVT.

CDR3 sequence (DNA): TGTGCCAGCTCACCTGGAACAGGGGAAGAGACCCAGTACTTC. Translation: CASSPGTGEETQYF. The rearrangement links TRBV18 to TRBJ2-5; TRBD1 aligns across 7 bases. Trimming cost V 3 bases and J 3 bases; bases outside gene matches: 4. Germline loops: CDR1 KGHSH, CDR2 LQKENI. This CDR3 spans 14 amino acids. The variable domain in full, completed from reference TRBV18 and TRBJ2-5, reads NAGVMQNPRHLVRRRGQEARLRCSPMKGHSHVYWYRQLPEEGLKFMVYLQKENIIDESGMPKERFSAEFPKEGPSILRIQQVVRGDSAAYFCASSPGTGEETQYFGPGTRLLVL.

V gene TRBV9 combines with J gene TRBJ2-7; D not certain. This CDR3 has 16 amino acids. Trimming took off 0 bases at V and 2 bases at J, with 15 bases between the two ends. CDR1 is SGDLS and CDR2 is YYNGEE in the germline V gene. The CDR3 DNA sequence: TGTGCCAGCAGCGTAGGAAGATCGACGGGCGCCTACGAGCAGTACTTC. Translated, it gives CASSVGRSTGAYEQYF.

This sequence joins TRBV7-9 and TRBJ2-3; 8 positions match TRBD1. The V segment lost 5 bases and the J segment 4 bases; nucleotides outside the gene matches: 8. CDR3 length: 15 residues. Germline V gene lookup returns CDR1 SEHNR and CDR2 FQNEAQ (reference sequence). CDR3 residues: CASSPRTGNADTQYF. DNA for the CDR3: TGTGCCAGCAGCCCCCGGACAGGGAACGCAGATACGCAGTATTTT.

The chain is built from TRBV29-1 and TRBJ1-1; D uncertain. The CDR3 consists of 13 residues. Germline lookup yields CDR1 SQVTM and CDR2 ANQGSEA. Trimming removed 6 bases at V and 4 bases at J, with 15 bases between. The CDR3 reads CSVKGLPGTEAFF. The CDR3, as DNA: TGCAGCGTAAAAGGACTGCCTGGCACTGAAGCTTTCTTT.

In the case of this clone: Other DNA sequences from this sample encode an identical CDR3 as well. This chain connects TRBV5-6 to TRBJ2-5; D is unclear. The V and J ends lost 0 bases and 5 bases respectively, with 2 bases between them. The CDR3 is 11 residues long. Germline values: CDR1 SGHDT, CDR2 YYEEEE. CDR3 amino acids: CASSLAETQYF. The DNA for the CDR3 is TGTGCCAGCAGCTTGGCTGAGACCCAGTACTTC.

This clone appeared a few times. The chain is built from TRBV30 and TRBJ1-1; D gene unclear. The V and J ends lost 0 bases and 5 bases respectively, with 13 bases between them. Germline loops: CDR1 GTSNPN, CDR2 SVGIG (reference sequence). The CDR3 extends over 14 amino acids. This CDR3 is CAWSVQMGGTEAFF. The CDR3, as DNA: TGTGCCTGGAGTGTACAGATGGGTGGGACTGAAGCTTTCTTT.

The chain has TRBV5-1 and TRBJ1-5; no definite D call. CDR1 and CDR2 (germline): SGHRS, YFSETQ. The ends were cut back, 0 bases at V and 3 bases at J, with 10 bases in the middle. The CDR3 is made up of 15 amino acids. Here the CDR3 DNA reads TGCGCCAGCAGCTTGGCCGGGAGGTACAATCAGCCCCAGCATTTT. Translation: CASSLAGRYNQPQHF.

This rearrangement joins TRBV10-3 to TRBJ2-1; no definite D call. Germline values: CDR1 ENHRY, CDR2 SYGVKD. V shed 4 bases and J shed 7 bases, with 8 bases lying between them. This CDR3 has 12 residues. The chain's CDR3 is CAISASLNEQFF. The CDR3 DNA reads TGTGCCATCAGTGCCAGTCTGAATGAGCAGTTCTTC.

This clone was seen more than once but under ten times. The V call is TRBV25-1, the J call TRBJ2-2; D call uncertain. The CDR3 loop spans 14 amino acids. Trimming removed 6 bases at V and 3 bases at J, with 11 bases between. Germline loops: CDR1 MGHDK, CDR2 SYGVNS. The CDR3 loop is CASRRYGDTGELFF. Here the CDR3 DNA reads TGTGCCAGCAGAAGATATGGAGACACCGGGGAGCTGTTTTTT.

This clone was seen a handful of times. V and J are TRBV29-1 and TRBJ2-2; 10 positions agree with TRBD1. The germline V gene encodes CDR1 SQVTM and CDR2 ANQGSEA. The V and J ends lost 5 bases and 6 bases, in that order; junction bases with no gene match: 9. This CDR3 has 15 amino acids. CDR3 region: CSVPLWDRGAGELFF. CDR3 DNA sequence: TGCAGCGTTCCTCTCTGGGACAGGGGAGCCGGGGAGCTGTTTTTT.

This CDR3 reads CAWRKTGTRGGNIQYF. DNA for the CDR3: TGTGCCTGGAGAAAGACAGGGACCCGGGGGGGGAACATTCAGTACTTC. The chain couples TRBV30 to TRBJ2-4; weak D call: TRBD2 (8 bases). Per germline, CDR1 GTSNPN and CDR2 SVGIG (reference sequence). The CDR3 length is 16 residues. V was clipped by 3 bases and J by 7 bases, with 22 bases between them.

This clone appeared once. J is TRBJ2-7 and V is TRBV28, with TRBD1 as a possible D gene (5 bases). Per germline, CDR1 MDHEN and CDR2 SYDVKM. Trimming cost V 7 bases and J 6 bases, with 10 bases left between them. The CDR3 totals 11 residues. The CDR3 sequence is CASTARGEQYF. CDR3 nucleotides: TGTGCCAGCACCGCTAGGGGCGAGCAGTACTTC.

The genes are TRBV30 and TRBJ2-7; TRBD2 might be the D (5 bases). The germline V gene encodes CDR1 GTSNPN and CDR2 SVGIG (reference sequence). Trimming shortened V by 7 bases and J by 4 bases, and 20 bases separated the two germline ends. The CDR3 contains 14 residues. The CDR3 protein is CALSGELGPYEQYF. CDR3 DNA sequence: TGTGCCTTGTCCGGGGAGCTAGGGCCTTACGAGCAGTACTTC.

This clone appeared a few times. This chain uses TRBV29-1 with TRBJ1-4; possibly TRBD1 for D (5 bases). Germline V gene sequence: CDR1 SQVTM, CDR2 ANQGSEA. The CDR3 totals 13 residues. Trimming took 6 bases from V and 10 from J, leaving 18 bases between them. This chain's CDR3 is CSVHESVRGKLFF. CDR3 nucleotide sequence: TGCAGCGTCCATGAATCCGTAAGGGGAAAACTGTTTTTT.

In this sample, this clone turned up a few times. The chain links TRBV18 to TRBJ2-1; D is uncertain. The CDR3 covers 14 residues. The V gene lost 3 bases and the J gene lost 1 base, with 7 bases spanning the gap. Germline V gene data show CDR1 as KGHSH and CDR2 as LQKENI. The CDR3 region is CASSPTRSYNEQFF. The CDR3 DNA sequence: TGTGCCAGCTCACCGACCCGATCCTACAATGAGCAGTTCTTC.

The chain links TRBV4-3 to TRBJ2-7, with 7 bases matching TRBD1. This CDR3 spans 15 amino acids. CDR1 is LGHNA, CDR2 YSLEER, per germline. Trimming removed 0 bases from V and 4 bases from J; junction bases left unmatched: 6. In nucleotides, the CDR3 is TGCGCCAGCAGCCAAGAGACAGGGAACCGATACGAGCAGTACTTC. Translating it yields CASSQETGNRYEQYF.

This clone has more than one count but fewer than ten. This chain connects TRBV4-1 to TRBJ2-3; 11 bases are shared with TRBD1. Germline CDR1 and CDR2: MGHRA and YSYEKL. The CDR3 covers 16 residues. V was pared by 2 bases and J by 5 bases, with 6 bases of the junction left unmatched. As DNA, the CDR3 is TGCGCCAGCAGCCAACCTCCCGGGACAGGGGGAGATACGCAGTATTTT. Protein: CASSQPPGTGGDTQYF.

J is TRBJ1-1 and V is TRBV4-3; D gene unclear. CDR3 length: 15 residues. Germline CDR1 LGHNA, CDR2 YSLEER. The V end was cut by 4 bases, the J end by 1 base, with 13 bases between. The CDR3: CASSRLSSGNTEAFF. The CDR3 region has the DNA TGCGCCAGCAGCCGCCTCTCGTCCGGGAACACTGAAGCTTTCTTT.

This clone was recorded a few times. Other DNA sequences in the sample encode the same CDR3. V gene TRBV30 combines with J gene TRBJ1-5; D unresolved. V lost 0 bases and J lost 0, with 6 bases in between. Germline CDR1 GTSNPN, CDR2 SVGIG (reference sequence). The CDR3 extends over 14 amino acids. The CDR3 nucleotides read TGTGCCTGGAGTGTGGGGAATAGCAATCAGCCCCAGCATTTT. Protein: CAWSVGNSNQPQHF.

This clone was seen more than once but under ten times. The genes are TRBV19 and TRBJ1-1; D is ambiguous. Trimming removed 3 bases at V and 1 base at J, with 6 bases between. Germline V lookup: CDR1 LNHDA, CDR2 SQIVND (reference sequence). The CDR3 is made up of 13 amino acids. CDR3 nucleotides: TGTGCCAGTAGTATCGGCGGGAACACTGAAGCTTTCTTT. Residues: CASSIGGNTEAFF.

This clone appeared a few times. The chain employs TRBV7-9 and TRBJ2-3, with TRBD2 matching 13 bases. Germline loops: CDR1 SEHNR, CDR2 FQNEAQ (reference sequence). This CDR3 has 16 amino acids. J was trimmed by 4 bases and V by 5 bases; bases with no gene match: 6. CDR3 protein: CASSVPLAGGPDTQYF. The CDR3 DNA reads TGTGCCAGCAGCGTACCACTAGCGGGAGGGCCAGATACGCAGTATTTT.